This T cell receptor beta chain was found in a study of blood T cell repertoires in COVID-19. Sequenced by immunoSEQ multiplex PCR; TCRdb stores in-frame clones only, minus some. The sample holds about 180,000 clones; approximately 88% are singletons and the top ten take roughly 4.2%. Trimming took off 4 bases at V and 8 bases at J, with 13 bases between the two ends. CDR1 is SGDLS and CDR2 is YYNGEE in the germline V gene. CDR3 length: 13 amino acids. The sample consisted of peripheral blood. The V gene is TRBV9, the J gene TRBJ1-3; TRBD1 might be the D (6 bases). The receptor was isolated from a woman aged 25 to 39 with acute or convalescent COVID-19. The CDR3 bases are TGTGCCAGCAGCCCCAGGGGTGCGGACACCATATATTTT. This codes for CASSPRGADTIYF.